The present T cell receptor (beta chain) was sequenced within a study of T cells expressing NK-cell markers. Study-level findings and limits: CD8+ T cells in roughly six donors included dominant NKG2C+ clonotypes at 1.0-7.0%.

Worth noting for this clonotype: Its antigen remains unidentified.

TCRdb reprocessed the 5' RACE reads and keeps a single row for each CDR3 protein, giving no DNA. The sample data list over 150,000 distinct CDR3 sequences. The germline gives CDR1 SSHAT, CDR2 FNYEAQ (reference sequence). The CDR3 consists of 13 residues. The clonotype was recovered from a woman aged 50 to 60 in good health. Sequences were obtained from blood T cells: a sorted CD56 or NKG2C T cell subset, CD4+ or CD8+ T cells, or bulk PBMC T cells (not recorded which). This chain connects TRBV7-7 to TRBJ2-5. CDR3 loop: CASSFVTEETQYF. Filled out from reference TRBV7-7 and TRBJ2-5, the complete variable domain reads GAGVSQSPRYKVTKRGQDVTLRCDPISSHATLYWYQQALGQGPEFLTYFNYEAQPDKSGLPSDRFSAERPEGSISTLTIQRTEQRDSAMYRCASSFVTEETQYFGPGTRLLVL.